This T cell receptor beta chain was sequenced in a study of vaccination effects on CD4 cells after COVID-19. The wider study: Under the ViraFEST assay, PBMC were stimulated with viral peptide pools so that antigen-specific CD4+ T cells expanded. Sequencing was performed afterwards. Study findings and constraints: No early post-infection timepoints were available in the study, which also included few convalescent patients. In healthy vaccinees, only 1 of 255 vaccine-induced clones cross-reacted with common cold coronaviruses.

On this clone itself: Its specificity is not known.

Culture proceeded for more than 8 days, and CD4+ T cells were then isolated. Both day 3 and day 7 saw half the medium replaced with IL-2 medium. Using immunoSEQ multiplex PCR, the repertoire was profiled, and TCRdb retains in-frame clones only, with some absent. The sample gives under 40,000 clones, over 80% of which show up once; roughly 3% is in the top ten. The CDR3 is 15 residues long. Germline CDR1 is LNHDA and CDR2 is SQIVND (reference sequence). Trimming cost V 3 bases and J 2 bases; bases outside gene matches: 2. The V call is TRBV19, the J call TRBJ2-1; 9 nucleotides align to TRBD2. The TCR sequence derives from a human donor who received a COVID-19 vaccine. The specimen comprised CD4+ T cells from PBMCs cultured without peptide, sampled before COVID-19 vaccination. CDR3 in amino acids: CASSMTSGPYNEQFF. DNA of the CDR3: TGTGCCAGTAGTATGACTAGCGGACCCTACAATGAGCAGTTCTTC.